The subject of this entry is one T cell receptor (beta chain). The antigen remains undetermined. This sample is part of a study of T cell repertoires in cytomegalovirus infection. The overall study: TCR beta signatures that were public indicated CMV infection and matching HLA type.

Overall study results and limits: Cumulative frequency (of public TCR beta family members) identified carriers of CMV plus the relevant HLA. HLA-C-restricted CMV-specific TCR beta clonotypes were dominant in the ex vivo response.

TCRdb re-called the reads through MiXCR, storing one row per CDR3 protein. In the table there are hundreds of thousands of distinct CDR3 sequences, 24% of which are singletons. The germline V gene encodes CDR1 MGHDK and CDR2 SYGVNS. Trimming pared 7 bases from V and 6 bases from J, leaving 21 bases between. The CDR3 is made up of 15 amino acids. The TCR was taken from a human donor in good health (CMV status not recorded). Some clones in this sample may be carry-over from other donors' samples. The chain combines TRBV25-1 with TRBJ1-1; tentatively, D is TRBD1 (5 bases). The specimen sequenced was CD8+ T cells from PBMCs. CDR3 coding DNA: TGTGCCAGCATTTTCTCTACAGGCCCTCGGGCTGAAGCTTTCTTT. This codes for CASIFSTGPRAEAFF. The variable domain in full, with the rest retrieved from reference TRBV25-1 and TRBJ1-1, is EADIYQTPRYLVIGTGKKITLECSQTMGHDKMYWYQQDPGMELHLIHYSYGVNSTEKGDLSSESTVSRIRTEHFPLTLESARPSHTSQYLCASIFSTGPRAEAFFGQGTRLTVV.